This T cell receptor beta chain was recorded in a study of blood T cells in healthy people across ages. Study outcomes and limitations: Those diversity estimates obtained from one million T cells were thought to be underestimates.

This clonotype was recorded at least ten times. As yet, its antigen is unknown. It was with a sample-barcoded 5' primer and a J-beta primer mix that a second PCR of roughly 7 to 12 cycles was run. TCRdb recomputed calls from the 5' RACE reads with MiXCR, one row per CDR3 protein. The sample lists around 500,000 distinct CDR3 sequences, more than 45% occurring once. Researchers report isolating at least 7 million PBMCs per sample. The CDR3 extends over 12 amino acids. The germline gives CDR1 SQVTM, CDR2 ANQGSEA. Trimming removed 6 bases at V and 5 bases at J, with 14 bases between. The receptor's source is an elderly man in good health. Sequencing was carried out using blood. This chain joins TRBV29-1 and TRBJ2-7; possibly TRBD1 for D (7 bases). The CDR3 sequence is CSVTQGGDEQYF. The CDR3 DNA sequence: TGCAGCGTCACCCAGGGGGGCGACGAGCAGTACTTC.